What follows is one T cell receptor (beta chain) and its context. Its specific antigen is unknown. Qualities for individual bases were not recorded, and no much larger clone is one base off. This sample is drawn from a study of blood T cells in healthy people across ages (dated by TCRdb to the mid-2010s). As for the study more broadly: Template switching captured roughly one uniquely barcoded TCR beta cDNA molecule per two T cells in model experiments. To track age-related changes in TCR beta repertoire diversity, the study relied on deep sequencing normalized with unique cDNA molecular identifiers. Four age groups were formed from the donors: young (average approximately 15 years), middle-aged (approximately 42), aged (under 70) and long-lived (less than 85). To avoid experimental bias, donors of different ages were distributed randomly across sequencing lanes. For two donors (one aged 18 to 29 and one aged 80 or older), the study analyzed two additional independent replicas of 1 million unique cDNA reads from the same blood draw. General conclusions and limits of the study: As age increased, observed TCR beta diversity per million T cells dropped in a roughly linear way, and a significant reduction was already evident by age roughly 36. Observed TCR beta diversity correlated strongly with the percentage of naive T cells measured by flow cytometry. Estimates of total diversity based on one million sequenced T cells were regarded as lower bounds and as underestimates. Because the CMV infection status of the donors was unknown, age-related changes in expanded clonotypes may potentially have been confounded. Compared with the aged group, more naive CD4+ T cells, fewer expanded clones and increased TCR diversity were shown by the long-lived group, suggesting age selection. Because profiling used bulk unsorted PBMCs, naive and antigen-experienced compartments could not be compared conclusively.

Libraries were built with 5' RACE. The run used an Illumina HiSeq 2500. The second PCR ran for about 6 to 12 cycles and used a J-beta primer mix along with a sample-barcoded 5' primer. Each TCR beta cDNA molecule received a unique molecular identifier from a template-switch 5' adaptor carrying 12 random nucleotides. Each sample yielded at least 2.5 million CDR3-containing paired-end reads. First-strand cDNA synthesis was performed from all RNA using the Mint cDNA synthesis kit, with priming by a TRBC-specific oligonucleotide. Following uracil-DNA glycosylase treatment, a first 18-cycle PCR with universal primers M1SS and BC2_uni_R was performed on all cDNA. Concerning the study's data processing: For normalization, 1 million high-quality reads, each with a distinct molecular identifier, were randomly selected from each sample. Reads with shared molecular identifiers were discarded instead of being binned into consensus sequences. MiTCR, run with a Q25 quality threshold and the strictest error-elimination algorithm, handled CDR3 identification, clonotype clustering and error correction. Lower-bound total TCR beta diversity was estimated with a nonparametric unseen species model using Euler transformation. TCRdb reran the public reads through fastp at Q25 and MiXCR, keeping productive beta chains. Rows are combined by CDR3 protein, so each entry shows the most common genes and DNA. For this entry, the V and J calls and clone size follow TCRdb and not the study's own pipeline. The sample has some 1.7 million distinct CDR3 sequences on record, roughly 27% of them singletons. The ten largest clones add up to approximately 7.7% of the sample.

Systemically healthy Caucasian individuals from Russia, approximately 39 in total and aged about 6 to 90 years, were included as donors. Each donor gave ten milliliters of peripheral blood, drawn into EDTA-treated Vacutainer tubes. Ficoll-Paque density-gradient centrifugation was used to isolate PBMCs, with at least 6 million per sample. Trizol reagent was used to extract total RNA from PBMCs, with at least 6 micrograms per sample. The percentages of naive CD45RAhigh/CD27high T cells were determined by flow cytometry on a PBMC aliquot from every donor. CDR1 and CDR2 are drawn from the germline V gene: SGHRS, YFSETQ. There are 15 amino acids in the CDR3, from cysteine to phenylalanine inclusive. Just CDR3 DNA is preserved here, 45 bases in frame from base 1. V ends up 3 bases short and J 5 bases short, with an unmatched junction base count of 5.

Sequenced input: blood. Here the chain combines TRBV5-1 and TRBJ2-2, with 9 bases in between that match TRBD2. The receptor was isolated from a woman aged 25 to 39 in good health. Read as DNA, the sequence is TGCGCCAGCAGCTATAGCGGGAGAATGACCGGGGAGCTGTTTTTT. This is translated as CASSYSGRMTGELFF.